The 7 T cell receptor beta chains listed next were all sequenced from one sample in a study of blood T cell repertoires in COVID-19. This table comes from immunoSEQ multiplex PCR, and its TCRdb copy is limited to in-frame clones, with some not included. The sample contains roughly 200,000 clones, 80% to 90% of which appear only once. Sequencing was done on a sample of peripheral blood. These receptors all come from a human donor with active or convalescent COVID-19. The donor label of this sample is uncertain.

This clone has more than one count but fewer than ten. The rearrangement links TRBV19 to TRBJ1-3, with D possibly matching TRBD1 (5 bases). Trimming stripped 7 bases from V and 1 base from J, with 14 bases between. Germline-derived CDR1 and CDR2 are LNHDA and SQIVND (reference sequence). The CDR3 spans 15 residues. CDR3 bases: TGTGCCAGTACCGACGACAGAAGATCTGGAAACACCATATATTTT. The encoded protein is CASTDDRRSGNTIYF.

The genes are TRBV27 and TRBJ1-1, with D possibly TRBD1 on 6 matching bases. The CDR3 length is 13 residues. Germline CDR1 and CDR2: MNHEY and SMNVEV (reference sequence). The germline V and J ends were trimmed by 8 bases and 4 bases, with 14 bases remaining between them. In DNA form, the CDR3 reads TGTGCCAGCGGCGCCCAACAGGGCACTGAAGCTTTCTTT. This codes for CASGAQQGTEAFF.

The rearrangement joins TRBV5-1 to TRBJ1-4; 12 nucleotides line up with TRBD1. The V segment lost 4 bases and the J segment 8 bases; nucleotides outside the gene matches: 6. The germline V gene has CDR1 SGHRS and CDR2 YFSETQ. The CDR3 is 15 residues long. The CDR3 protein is CASSPRDRGREKLFF. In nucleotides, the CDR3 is TGCGCCAGCAGCCCCCGGGACAGGGGGCGAGAAAAACTGTTTTTT.

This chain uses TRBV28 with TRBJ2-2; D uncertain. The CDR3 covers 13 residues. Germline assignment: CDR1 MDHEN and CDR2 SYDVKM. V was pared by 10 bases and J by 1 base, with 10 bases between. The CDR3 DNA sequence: TGTGCCATTCCGACACGGAACACCGGGGAGCTGTTTTTT. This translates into CAIPTRNTGELFF.

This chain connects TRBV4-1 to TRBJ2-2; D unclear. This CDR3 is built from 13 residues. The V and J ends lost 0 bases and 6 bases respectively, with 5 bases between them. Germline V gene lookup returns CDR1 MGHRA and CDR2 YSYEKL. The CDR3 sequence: CASSQDAAGELFF. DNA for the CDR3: TGCGCCAGCAGCCAAGATGCGGCCGGGGAGCTGTTTTTT.

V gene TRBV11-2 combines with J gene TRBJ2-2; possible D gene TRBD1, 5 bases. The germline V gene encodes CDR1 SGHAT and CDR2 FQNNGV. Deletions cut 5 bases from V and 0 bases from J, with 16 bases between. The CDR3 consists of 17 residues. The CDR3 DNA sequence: TGTGCCAGCAGCCCGAGACTGGGGCCCACGAACACCGGGGAGCTGTTTTTT. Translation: CASSPRLGPTNTGELFF.

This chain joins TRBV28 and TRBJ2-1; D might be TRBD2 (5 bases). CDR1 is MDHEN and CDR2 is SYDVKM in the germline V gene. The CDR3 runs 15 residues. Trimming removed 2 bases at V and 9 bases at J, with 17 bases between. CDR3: CASSLTRRGGAEQFF. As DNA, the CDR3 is TGTGCCAGCAGTTTAACGCGCCGTGGAGGAGCTGAGCAGTTCTTC.